This is a list of T cell receptor beta chains from one sample in a study of regulatory T cells in long-lasting Graves disease. TCRdb itself ran the multiplex PCR reads through MiXCR, one entry per CDR3 protein. Seen here are over 500,000 distinct CDR3 sequences, about 16% observed once, and the top ten hold 12%. These data also formed part of another study, on T cells in Graves' hyperthyroidism and ophthalmopathy.

The starting material was peripheral blood mononuclear cells (PBMCs), obtained at new diagnosis, from a patient treated with antithyroid drugs. The receptors stem from a man between 18 and 29 years old with Graves disease. The conserved cysteine and the conserved F or W are not part of the CDR3 here. The D gene is left open where the match is weak. Expanded clones are given a class, and other clones once, few, many or no size at all.

V gene	D gene	J gene	clone size	CDR3 protein
TRBV19	TRBD1	TRBJ2-3	NA	ASSTGGLSTDTQY
TRBV6-5	NA	TRBJ2-6	few	ASSLIPRANVLT
TRBV6-2/TRBV6-3	NA	TRBJ1-1	NA	ASSEMGFEAF
TRBV7-9	NA	TRBJ2-1	few	ASSTIGPNEQF
TRBV5-1	NA	TRBJ2-3	many	ASMGSLIADTQY
TRBV5-1	TRBD2	TRBJ2-3	many	ASSPWTSVGDTQY
TRBV20-1	NA	TRBJ2-1	many	SAGPATGPNNEQF
TRBV12-3/TRBV12-4	NA	TRBJ1-2	NA	ASSLVVDSGGST
TRBV6-2/TRBV6-3	TRBD2	TRBJ2-3	few	ASSQRWEGGYTQY
TRBV11-3	NA	TRBJ1-5	many	ASSLDRQEYYSNQPQH
TRBV30	NA	TRBJ1-1	many	AWSFSADEAF
TRBV30	NA	TRBJ2-3	NA	AWSVRASISMNTQY
TRBV28	NA	TRBJ2-7	many	ASTLSGSYEQY
TRBV20-1	NA	TRBJ2-5	many	SARFRRTQETQY
TRBV5-1	NA	TRBJ1-1	NA	ASRPDGELGTEAF
TRBV27	TRBD2	TRBJ2-3	many	ASTPWGGRTYGTDTQY
TRBV20-1	NA	TRBJ2-7	many	SAGLDRVRKIYEQY
TRBV20-1	TRBD1	TRBJ2-7	many	SARKPTGFYEQY
TRBV11-3	NA	TRBJ2-2	NA	ASSLSWQENTGELF
TRBV7-2	NA	TRBJ1-6	few	ASSLFTVENSPLH
TRBV27	NA	TRBJ2-7	few	ASMRGYEQY
TRBV7-8	NA	TRBJ1-1	many	ASSSARRAEAF
TRBV5-1	TRBD1	TRBJ2-7	NA	ASSAPGQGSYEQY
TRBV2	NA	TRBJ2-5	many	ASSEAQGRVRTQY
TRBV28	NA	TRBJ2-7	many	ASRPGHGIYEQY
TRBV25-1	TRBD1	TRBJ1-1	NA	ASSESPGGWTEAF
TRBV5-1	NA	TRBJ2-2	NA	ASSLTSGELL